Below, 10 T cell receptor beta chains from the same sample are listed, as sequenced in a study of blood T cells in healthy people across ages. Next came a second PCR, run for about 7 to 12 cycles, which used a sample-barcoded 5' primer along with a J-beta primer mix. One entry per CDR3 protein results from TCRdb running MiXCR on the 5' RACE reads. The sample lists 1.5 million to 1.8 million distinct CDR3 sequences, approximately 43% occurring once. Sequencing was carried out using blood. The source is a woman under 30 in good health.

On this clonotype itself: A single base separates this from a much larger clone, so it may be a read error. CDR3 coding DNA: TGTGCCATCAGGCTAGCGGGAGACAATGAGCAGTACTTC. Translation: CAIRLAGDNEQYF. The J gene is TRBJ2-5, the V gene TRBV10-3; 10 bases fit TRBD2. Germline CDR1 reads ENHRY; CDR2 reads SYGVKD. This CDR3 comprises 13 residues. V lost 6 bases, J lost 11 bases, and 9 bases stayed unmatched.

V and J are TRBV25-1 and TRBJ2-5; D uncertain. Germline V gives CDR1 MGHDK, CDR2 SYGVNS. Between the trimmed V and J ends, which lost 5 bases and 1 base, there was a span of 11 bases. The CDR3 spans 14 residues. The CDR3 nucleotides are TGTGCCAGCAGTAAACGCGACGGCCAAGAGACCCAGTACTTC. It codes for CASSKRDGQETQYF.

A single count supports this clonotype. The chain links TRBV6-2 or TRBV6-3 to TRBJ1-5; D remains unclear. Germline V lookup: CDR1 MNHEY, CDR2 SVGEGT. With 2 bases removed from V and 7 bases from J, the gap between germline ends came to 9 bases. The CDR3 is 13 residues long. For the CDR3, the DNA is TGTGCCAGCAGTTACGGGCAATTCCAGCCCCAGCATTTT. Encoded protein: CASSYGQFQPQHF.

This clonotype was counted only a few times. The J gene is TRBJ2-1, the V gene TRBV3-1; 7 nucleotides line up with TRBD2. In germline, CDR1 is LGHDT, CDR2 YNNKEL (reference sequence). The CDR3 runs to 17 residues. The junction had 8 bases not matched to a gene; V was cut back by 3 bases and J by 0 bases. CDR3 amino acids: CASSHDLAGSSYNEQFF. Here the CDR3 DNA reads TGTGCCAGCAGCCATGATTTAGCGGGTAGCTCCTACAATGAGCAGTTCTTC.

On this clonotype: One end of the junction fails to match germline, which may point to a read error. The chain recombines TRBV7-2 with TRBJ2-5, with a possible D match to TRBD2 (5 bases). Per germline, CDR1 SGHTA and CDR2 FQGNSA. The CDR3 runs 13 residues. The CDR3 loop is CASSLALRETPYF. The CDR3, as DNA: TGTGCCAGCAGCTTAGCGTTGAGGGAGACCCCGTACTTC. The full variable domain, with the rest looked up from reference TRBV7-2 and TRBJ2-5, is GAGVSQSPSNKVTEKGKDVELRCDPISGHTALYWYRQSLGQGLEFLIYFQGNSAPDKSGLPSDRFSAERTGGSVSTLTIQRTQQEDSAVYLCASSLALRETPYFGPGTRLLVL.

There are many counts of this clonotype. This chain joins TRBV27 and TRBJ2-7; 9 bases line up with TRBD2. Germline V lookup: CDR1 MNHEY, CDR2 SMNVEV (reference sequence). The V segment lost 6 bases and the J segment 0 bases; nucleotides outside the gene matches: 3. This CDR3 has 14 amino acids. The CDR3 sequence is CASSLAGASYEQYF. CDR3 nucleotides: TGTGCCAGCAGCTTAGCGGGGGCCTCCTACGAGCAGTACTTC.

This chain links TRBV12-3 or TRBV12-4 with TRBJ2-5; no reliable D call. The CDR3 length is 14 residues. V gave up 3 bases and J gave up 4 bases, with 12 bases separating them. CDR3 amino acids: CASSFIGPGETQYF. In DNA form, the CDR3 reads TGTGCCAGCAGTTTTATCGGGCCGGGAGAGACCCAGTACTTC.

The chain carries TRBV30 and TRBJ2-1; 7 bases line up with TRBD2. V gave up 5 bases and J gave up 4 bases; unmatched junction bases: 2. Germline CDR1 and CDR2: GTSNPN and SVGIG (reference sequence). The CDR3 totals 12 residues. DNA of the CDR3: TGTGCCTGGGGGGGGGGTTACAATGAGCAGTTCTTC. This translates into CAWGGGYNEQFF.

This clonotype was counted a few times. DNA of the CDR3: TGTGCCAGCGATACAGGGTACAATGAGCAGTTCTTC. This translates into CASDTGYNEQFF. The chain carries TRBV6-2 or TRBV6-3 and TRBJ2-1, with D possibly matching TRBD1 (6 bases). The V and J ends lost 8 bases and 4 bases respectively, with 9 bases between them. Germline CDR1 is MNHEY and CDR2 is SVGEGT. The CDR3 totals 12 residues.

The chain carries TRBV6-2 or TRBV6-3 and TRBJ2-1; 14 bases fit TRBD2. CDR3 length: 20 residues. V lost 2 bases and J lost 6; bases outside the gene matches: 15. Germline V gene sequence: CDR1 MNHEY, CDR2 SVGEGT. CDR3 coding DNA: TGTGCCAGCAGTTACAGGGCATCCGGGACTAGCGGGAGAAGTAGCAATGAGCAGTTCTTC. It translates to CASSYRASGTSGRSSNEQFF.